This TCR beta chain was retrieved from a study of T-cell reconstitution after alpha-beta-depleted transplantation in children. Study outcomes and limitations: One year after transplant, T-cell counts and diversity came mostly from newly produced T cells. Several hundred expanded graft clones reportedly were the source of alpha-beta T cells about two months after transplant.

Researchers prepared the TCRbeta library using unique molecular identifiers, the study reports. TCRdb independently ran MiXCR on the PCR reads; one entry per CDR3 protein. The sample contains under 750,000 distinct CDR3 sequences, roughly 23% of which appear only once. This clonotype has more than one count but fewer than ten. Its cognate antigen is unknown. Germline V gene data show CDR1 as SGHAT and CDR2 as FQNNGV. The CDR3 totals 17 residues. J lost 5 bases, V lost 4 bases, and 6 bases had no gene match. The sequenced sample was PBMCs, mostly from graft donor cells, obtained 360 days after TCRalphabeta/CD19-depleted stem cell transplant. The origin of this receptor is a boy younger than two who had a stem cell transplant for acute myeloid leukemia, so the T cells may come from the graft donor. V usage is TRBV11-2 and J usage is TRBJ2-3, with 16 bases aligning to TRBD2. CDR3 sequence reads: CASSSGLAGGAGDTQYF. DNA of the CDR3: TGTGCCAGCAGCTCGGGACTAGCGGGGGGGGCTGGAGATACGCAGTATTTT.